This TCR beta chain is from a study of cytomegalovirus exposure and HLA in healthy donors. The germline gives CDR1 KGHSH, CDR2 LQKENI. Trimming cost V 6 bases and J 3 bases; bases outside gene matches: 4. This CDR3 contains 13 residues. Primers: 60 Vbeta forward and 13 Jbeta reverse. As handled by the study authors: The count from a later analysis was tens of millions of unique TCR beta chains, roughly 11 million of them shared. Profiling relied on immunoSEQ multiplex PCR, and the TCRdb table lists in-frame clones only, not all of them. That table furnishes V, J and clone size, whereas the DNA furnished D and trimming. This sample's table has nearly 35,000 clones. Study-wide findings and caveats: Per a prior analysis, the majority of TCR beta V segments were productive roughly 87% or roughly 30% of the time. The CMV antigen specificity of a few CMV-associated chains was confirmed through in vitro analysis.

For this clone: Its antigen remains unidentified.

This chain joins TRBV18 and TRBJ1-2; TRBD1 matches 7 bases. The clonotype originates from a woman aged 40-49 years in good health and CMV-seropositive. Sequenced material: PBMCs. The CDR3 loop reads CASSPDRDYGYTF. The DNA for the CDR3 is TGTGCCAGCTCCCCCGACAGGGACTATGGCTACACCTTC.